This T cell receptor (beta chain) originates from a study of memory CD4+ T cells and cytomegalovirus serostatus. Looking at the study overall: Donors were healthy Belgian adults, several CMV seropositive and about two dozen seronegative.

CDR1 and CDR2 from the germline V gene are SGHVS and FQNEAQ. V shed 3 bases and J shed 2 bases, with 13 bases lying between them. This CDR3 comprises 15 residues. Single viable CD3+CD4+CD8-CD45RO+ cells were sorted as the memory CD4+ T cells. CMV serostatus came from serum IgG against pp150, pp28, p38, p52. Positive selection with CD4 microbeads enriched total CD4+ T cells. With respect to this clone: The antigen is unknown.

Assay used: immunoSEQ multiplex PCR; TCRdb lists only in-frame clones, some missing. The table includes approximately 53,000 clones, about 79% detected once. Study-level points and caveats: The CMV-associated TCR signature appears largely within the CD4+ memory repertoire.

This chain links TRBV7-8 with TRBJ1-1; a weak D match, TRBD1 (6 bases). Sequenced input: memory CD4+ T cells from blood. The receptor was derived from an adult in good health and CMV-seronegative. The CDR3 DNA is TGTGCCAGCAGCTTTACTCCGGGACAAAACACTGAAGCTTTCTTT. Protein: CASSFTPGQNTEAFF.